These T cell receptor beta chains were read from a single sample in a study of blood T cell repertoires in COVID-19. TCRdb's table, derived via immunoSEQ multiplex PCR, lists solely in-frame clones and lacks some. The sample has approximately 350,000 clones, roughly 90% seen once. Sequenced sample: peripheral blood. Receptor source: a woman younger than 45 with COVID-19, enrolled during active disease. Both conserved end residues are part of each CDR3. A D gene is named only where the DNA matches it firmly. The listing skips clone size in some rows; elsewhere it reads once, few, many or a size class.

CASSSGGGHNIQYF	TGTGCCAGCAGTTCTGGGGGGGGACATAACATTCAGTACTTC	-	TRBJ2-4	TRBV6-5	-
CASSPGSGSKETQYF	TGTGCCAGCAGCCCGGGTAGCGGGAGTAAAGAGACCCAGTACTTC	-	TRBJ2-5	TRBV14	TRBD2
CATSESGHTYGYTF	TGTGCCACCAGTGAGTCGGGACATACTTATGGCTACACCTTC	few	TRBJ1-2	TRBV24-1	-
CASSPGGQPQHF	TGTGCCAGCAGCCCGGGGGGCCAGCCCCAGCATTTT	few	TRBJ1-5	TRBV7-9	-
CASSVEGRGTVGNTIYF	TGTGCCAGCAGCGTAGAAGGCAGGGGGACGGTTGGAAACACCATATATTTT	-	TRBJ1-3	TRBV9	TRBD1
CASSQAPGQGVGRNEQFF	TGTGCCAGCAGCCAAGCCCCGGGACAGGGGGTCGGGAGGAATGAGCAGTTCTTC	-	TRBJ2-1	TRBV3-1/TRBV3-2	TRBD1
CARSLDLDRARYGYTF	TGTGCCAGAAGCTTAGATCTTGACAGGGCCCGGTATGGCTACACCTTC	-	TRBJ1-2	TRBV7-5	-
CASSTTGLNQPQHF	TGTGCCAGCAGCACCACAGGGCTCAACCAGCCCCAGCATTTT	-	TRBJ1-5	TRBV7-9	-
CSVQTDRYNEQFF	TGCAGCGTCCAAACGGACAGGTACAATGAGCAGTTCTTC	-	TRBJ2-1	TRBV29-1	TRBD1
CASAPSLAGYNEQFF	TGTGCCAGTGCACCGAGTCTAGCGGGGTACAATGAGCAGTTCTTC	-	TRBJ2-1	TRBV9	TRBD2
CASSLGGDQPQHF	TGTGCCAGCAGCTTGGGGGGGGACCAGCCCCAGCATTTT	once	TRBJ1-5	TRBV5-6	-
CASPLTGGDIDEQFF	TGTGCAAGTCCCCTGACGGGAGGGGATATCGATGAGCAGTTCTTC	-	TRBJ2-1	TRBV12-2	-
CVRRPGGETQYF	TGCGTGCGGAGGCCGGGCGGGGAGACCCAGTACTTC	-	TRBJ2-5	TRBV10-1	-
CASSLTGNQPQHF	TGTGCCAGCAGCCTCACGGGTAATCAGCCCCAGCATTTT	few	TRBJ1-5	TRBV3-1/TRBV3-2	-
CAWGQIQGPGNEQFF	TGTGCCTGGGGGCAAATCCAGGGGCCGGGCAATGAGCAGTTCTTC	-	TRBJ2-1	TRBV30	-
CASSLAPQGPSEQYF	TGTGCCAGCAGCTTAGCCCCACAGGGTCCCTCCGAGCAGTACTTC	few	TRBJ2-7	TRBV7-9	-
CASSTAGDVNTEAFF	TGTGCCAGTAGTACCGCGGGGGACGTGAACACTGAAGCTTTCTTT	-	TRBJ1-1	TRBV19	-
CASSLGTANYGYTF	TGTGCCAGCAGCCTAGGGACAGCTAACTATGGCTACACCTTC	-	TRBJ1-2	TRBV5-6	TRBD1
CSASSGVYNEQFF	TGCAGTGCTAGTTCGGGAGTCTACAATGAGCAGTTCTTC	-	TRBJ2-1	TRBV20-1	-
CASSLVGAGYNEQFF	TGTGCCAGCAGCTTGGTTGGAGCGGGGTACAATGAGCAGTTCTTC	-	TRBJ2-1	TRBV5-5	TRBD2
CASSPWGQGPRDTQYF	TGTGCCAGCAGCCCCTGGGGACAGGGGCCCAGAGATACGCAGTATTTT	-	TRBJ2-3	TRBV7-8	TRBD1
CASSFGGQKVHF	TGTGCCAGCAGCTTCGGCGGACAGAAGGTTCACTTC	-	TRBJ2-5	TRBV7-2	-
CASSLGRGDEQFF	TGCGCCAGCAGCCTGGGCAGGGGGGATGAGCAGTTCTTC	-	TRBJ2-1	TRBV4-1	-
CASSLGLAGRNEQFF	TGTGCCAGCAGCCTGGGACTAGCGGGACGCAATGAGCAGTTCTTC	-	TRBJ2-1	TRBV5-4	TRBD2
CASSSRTSGAYTDTQYF	TGTGCCAGCAGCTCCAGGACTAGCGGGGCGTACACAGATACGCAGTATTTT	-	TRBJ2-3	TRBV7-9	TRBD2
CASSQDRRVYTEAFF	TGCGCCAGCAGCCAAGATCGTCGGGTGTACACTGAAGCTTTCTTT	-	TRBJ1-1	TRBV4-1	-
CATSGVMGGQPQHF	TGTGCCACCAGCGGGGTTATGGGAGGTCAGCCCCAGCATTTT	-	TRBJ1-5	TRBV15	-
CSARDDLRGLF	TGCAGTGCTAGAGATGACCTCCGGGGTCTCTTC	-	TRBJ2-7	TRBV20-1	-
CASRYGTFNEKLFF	TGTGCCAGTAGATATGGGACTTTTAATGAAAAACTGTTTTTT	-	TRBJ1-4	TRBV19	-
CASSLGGAYEQFF	TGTGCCAGCAGTTTAGGGGGAGCCTATGAGCAGTTCTTC	-	TRBJ2-1	TRBV5-4	-
CASSLNGQGNTEAFF	TGTGCCAGCAGCCTTAATGGACAGGGGAACACTGAAGCTTTCTTT	-	TRBJ1-1	TRBV6-5	TRBD1
CATSRFKQGATGELFF	TGTGCCACCAGCAGATTCAAACAGGGGGCCACCGGGGAGCTGTTTTTT	-	TRBJ2-2	TRBV15	TRBD1
CASSSQTYEQYF	TGTGCCAGCAGTTCACAGACCTACGAGCAGTACTTC	-	TRBJ2-7	TRBV27	-
CASSLKQRGPANTGELFF	TGTGCCAGCAGCTTAAAACAACGCGGGCCGGCGAACACCGGGGAGCTGTTTTTT	-	TRBJ2-2	TRBV7-9	-
CASSTSSSAEQFF	TGTGCCAGCAGTACTAGTTCTTCGGCTGAGCAGTTCTTC	-	TRBJ2-1	TRBV7-4	-
CASSDSAWTSGEKGDTQYF	TGCGCCAGCAGTGACTCCGCCTGGACTAGCGGGGAGAAGGGAGATACGCAGTATTTT	-	TRBJ2-3	TRBV10-1	TRBD2